Shown below are 23 T cell receptor beta chains from a single sample sequenced in a study of early T cells in non-severe SARS-CoV-2 infection (dated by TCRdb to the early 2020s). The library was built by means of 5' RACE. Sequencing took place on a NextSeq 500. TCRdb reworked the public reads: Q25 trimming with fastp, MiXCR clone assembly, productive beta chains retained. Entries that share a CDR3 protein sequence are merged under the most common genes and DNA. For this sample the table gives more than 90,000 distinct CDR3 sequences, of which roughly 13% were detected only once. The leading ten clones occupy approximately 2.4% of the sample. Sequencing used whole blood. The receptor source for this set is an adult who was a healthcare worker with PCR-confirmed SARS-CoV-2 infection or an uninfected control (not recorded which).

Only a few counts were recorded for this clonotype. The chain carries TRBV20-1 and TRBJ2-3; 14 bases are shared with TRBD2. The CDR3 runs to 16 residues. The trim removed 8 bases at V and 3 bases at J, leaving 10 bases unmatched. The germline V gene has CDR1 DFQATT and CDR2 SNEGSKA (reference sequence). Here the CDR3 DNA reads TGCAGTACCAGAGTTGGGACTAGCGGGGGAACAGATACGCAGTATTTT. This gives the protein CSTRVGTSGGTDTQYF.

This clonotype was recorded many times. J is TRBJ2-1 and V is TRBV12-3 or TRBV12-4; the D gene is possibly TRBD2 (5 bases). Trimming removed 8 bases at V and 10 bases at J, with 21 bases between. This CDR3 spans 14 amino acids. The CDR3 region is CASSPDGISGEQFF. The CDR3 DNA reads as TGTGCCAGCTCACCGGACGGGATTTCGGGAGAGCAGTTCTTC.

The rearrangement links TRBV20-1 to TRBJ2-1; D call uncertain. Looked up from germline, CDR1 is DFQATT and CDR2 is SNEGSKA (reference sequence). The CDR3 has 15 amino acids. V shed 3 bases and J shed 2 bases, with 14 bases lying between them. The CDR3 is CSASPVLTPYNEQFF. CDR3 nucleotide sequence: TGCAGTGCTAGCCCAGTCCTTACCCCCTACAATGAGCAGTTCTTC.

This clonotype showed up many times. This chain connects TRBV10-3 to TRBJ2-3; TRBD2 matches 15 bases. The CDR3 extends over 18 amino acids. Germline V gives CDR1 ENHRY, CDR2 SYGVKD. The V and J ends lost 4 bases and 2 bases, in that order; junction bases with no gene match: 7. CDR3 DNA: TGTGCCATCAGTGCCCCAGGGACTAGCGGGAGGAACACAGATACGCAGTATTTT. The encoded protein is CAISAPGTSGRNTDTQYF.

In its sample, this clonotype was seen many times. The rearrangement links TRBV28 to TRBJ1-1; 7 bases map to TRBD1. J lost 5 bases, V lost 5 bases, and 8 bases had no gene match. This CDR3 region has 14 residues. Germline CDR1 MDHEN, CDR2 SYDVKM. The CDR3 bases are TGTGCCAGCAGTGCACAGGGGAAGGGAACTGAAGCTTTCTTT. Translating it yields CASSAQGKGTEAFF.

In its sample, this clonotype was seen a few times. The genes are TRBV4-3 and TRBJ1-2; D is undetermined. V shed 2 bases and J shed 4 bases, with 8 bases lying between them. Germline V gene lookup returns CDR1 LGHNA and CDR2 YSLEER. The CDR3 loop spans 13 amino acids. CDR3 sequence: CASSQFPAYGYTF. The CDR3 DNA follows: TGCGCCAGCAGCCAATTCCCAGCCTATGGCTACACCTTC.

This clonotype was recorded many times. This chain uses TRBV6-2 or TRBV6-3 with TRBJ2-3; D uncertain. The CDR3 contains 12 residues. V lost 0 bases and J 6 bases, leaving 4 bases between the germline ends. The germline gives CDR1 MNHEY, CDR2 SVGEGT. The CDR3 nucleotides are TGTGCCAGCAGTTACTCGCGGGATACGCAGTATTTT. Protein product: CASSYSRDTQYF.

This clonotype has at least ten counts. This chain joins TRBV20-1 and TRBJ1-1; the D is unclear. Per the germline V gene, CDR1 is DFQATT and CDR2 is SNEGSKA (reference sequence). The CDR3 loop spans 15 amino acids. Trimming cost V 6 bases and J 3 bases, with 20 bases left between them. CDR3 DNA sequence: TGCAGTGCCCTTCCGGTAGGGAGAGGTGACACTGAAGCTTTCTTT. The encoded protein is CSALPVGRGDTEAFF.

The V gene is TRBV3-1, the J gene TRBJ1-6, with D unclear. Germline assignment: CDR1 LGHDT and CDR2 YNNKEL (reference sequence). The V end lost 2 bases, the J end lost 8 bases, and 10 bases lay between the germline ends. CDR3 length: 14 amino acids. CDR3 residues: CASSQYERDSPLHF. The DNA of the CDR3 is TGTGCCAGCAGCCAATATGAACGGGATTCACCCCTCCACTTT.

This clonotype appeared many times. V usage is TRBV7-9 and J usage is TRBJ1-2, with D unresolved. Trimming removed 4 bases from V and 4 bases from J, with 7 bases in between. There are 12 residues in the CDR3. The germline CDR1 and CDR2 sequences are SEHNR and FQNEAQ (reference sequence). DNA of the CDR3: TGTGCCAGCAGCTCTATGGGCTATGGCTACACCTTC. It encodes CASSSMGYGYTF.

There are a few counts of this clonotype. This chain uses TRBV11-2 with TRBJ2-7, with TRBD2 matching 9 bases. The V and J ends lost 5 bases and 5 bases, in that order; junction bases with no gene match: 13. Per germline, CDR1 SGHAT and CDR2 FQNNGV. The CDR3 sequence is 16 residues long. CDR3 region: CASSPGAGLASDEQYF. In nucleotides, the CDR3 is TGTGCCAGCAGCCCGGGGGCGGGACTAGCTTCAGACGAGCAGTACTTC.

The gene calls are TRBV12-3 or TRBV12-4 and TRBJ2-7; tentatively, D is TRBD1 (5 bases). The CDR3 has 14 amino acids. Trimming took off 3 bases at V and 0 bases at J, with 9 bases between the two ends. CDR3 in DNA: TGTGCCAGCAGTTTCGGGCAGGGCTCCTACGAGCAGTACTTC. This sequence encodes CASSFGQGSYEQYF.

For this clonotype: This may be a read error: a much more frequent sequence differs by one nucleotide. The chain carries TRBV29-1 and TRBJ2-7; TRBD1 matches at 7 bases. This CDR3 has 13 residues. The germline gives CDR1 SQVTM, CDR2 ANQGSEA. The CDR3 spells CGVTPGQSYEQYF. In DNA form, the CDR3 reads TGCGGCGTAACACCGGGACAGTCCTACGAGCAGTACTTC.

This clonotype was detected ten times or more. This sequence joins TRBV5-4 and TRBJ2-5, with a possible D match to TRBD2 (6 bases). The CDR3 is made up of 13 amino acids. Germline lookup yields CDR1 SGHNT and CDR2 YYREEE (reference sequence). V was trimmed by 3 bases and J by 3 bases, leaving 9 bases between them. This CDR3 reads CASSWSGEETQYF. The CDR3 coding sequence is TGTGCCAGCAGCTGGTCGGGAGAAGAGACCCAGTACTTC.

The V call is TRBV28, the J call TRBJ1-1; TRBD1 matches 9 bases. Germline loops: CDR1 MDHEN, CDR2 SYDVKM. With V trimmed by 5 bases and J by 2 bases, 9 bases remained unmatched. The CDR3 runs 16 residues. The CDR3 reads CASSLPPGQGNTEAFF. As DNA, the CDR3 is TGTGCCAGCAGTCTGCCCCCGGGACAGGGAAACACTGAAGCTTTCTTT.

The V gene is TRBV12-3 or TRBV12-4, the J gene TRBJ2-7; 10 bases match TRBD1. V gave up 3 bases and J gave up 5 bases; unmatched junction bases: 4. The CDR3 length is 14 residues. As DNA, the CDR3 is TGTGCCAGCAGTTTTACGGGACAGGGGCACGAGCAGTACTTC. Translation: CASSFTGQGHEQYF.

The J gene is TRBJ2-6, the V gene TRBV4-1; D gene uncertain. Germline V lookup: CDR1 MGHRA, CDR2 YSYEKL. This CDR3 has 17 amino acids. Trimming stripped 0 bases from V and 0 bases from J, with 9 bases between. CDR3 sequence: CASSQEGRTSGANVLTF. DNA for the CDR3: TGCGCCAGCAGCCAAGAGGGCAGGACCTCTGGGGCCAACGTCCTGACTTTC.

This clonotype was seen ten or more times. The rearrangement joins TRBV2 to TRBJ1-5; 10 nucleotides agree with TRBD1. The CDR3 length is 16 residues. The V gene's germline CDR1 is SNHLY and CDR2 FYNNEI. The V segment lost 6 bases and the J segment 6 bases; nucleotides outside the gene matches: 11. In nucleotides, the CDR3 is TGTGCCAGCAGCGACGAGACAGGGGGCTTGCGTCAGCCCCAGCATTTT. This translates into CASSDETGGLRQPQHF.

This rearrangement joins TRBV2 to TRBJ2-7, with D possibly matching TRBD2 (5 bases). The germline V and J ends were trimmed by 6 bases and 3 bases, with 12 bases remaining between them. CDR3 size: 13 residues. Germline V gene sequence: CDR1 SNHLY, CDR2 FYNNEI. The CDR3 bases are TGTGCCAGCAGATCTAGCCCGATCTACGAGCAGTACTTC. Protein product: CASRSSPIYEQYF.

V gene TRBV6-5 combines with J gene TRBJ2-5; 8 bases align to TRBD2. Trimming cost V 2 bases and J 2 bases; bases outside gene matches: 10. The germline CDR1 and CDR2 sequences are MNHEY and SVGAGI. This CDR3 has 17 amino acids. The CDR3: CASSYRLGGGHQETQYF. The CDR3 coding sequence is TGTGCCAGCAGTTACAGGCTGGGCGGGGGGCATCAAGAGACCCAGTACTTC.

In this sample, this clonotype turned up many times. The chain carries TRBV7-2 and TRBJ2-1; no clear D gene. CDR1 is SGHTA and CDR2 is FQGNSA in the germline V gene. The length of the CDR3 is 18 residues. Trimming shortened V by 6 bases and J by 4 bases, and 25 bases separated the two germline ends. The DNA for the CDR3 is TGTGCCAGCAGTTTACTCCCCGGCAAGGGAAGGAGATACAATGAGCAGTTCTTC. As protein: CASSLLPGKGRRYNEQFF.

The chain employs TRBV28 and TRBJ1-2; TRBD1 aligns across 7 bases. The CDR3 runs to 14 residues. The J segment lost 5 bases and the V segment lost 0 bases, leaving 3 bases of the junction unmatched. CDR1 and CDR2 from the germline V gene are MDHEN and SYDVKM. The CDR3 coding sequence is TGTGCCAGCAGTTTATGGCACAGGGGATATGGCTACACCTTC. Amino acid sequence: CASSLWHRGYGYTF.

This clonotype was observed a handful of times. CDR3 in DNA: TGTGCCAGCAGTTTTAGAGAAGTCTCTGGAAACACCATATATTTT. Translation: CASSFREVSGNTIYF. V usage is TRBV12-3 or TRBV12-4 and J usage is TRBJ1-3; D is undetermined. The CDR3 covers 15 residues. The V and J ends lost 3 bases and 0 bases respectively, with 9 bases between them.